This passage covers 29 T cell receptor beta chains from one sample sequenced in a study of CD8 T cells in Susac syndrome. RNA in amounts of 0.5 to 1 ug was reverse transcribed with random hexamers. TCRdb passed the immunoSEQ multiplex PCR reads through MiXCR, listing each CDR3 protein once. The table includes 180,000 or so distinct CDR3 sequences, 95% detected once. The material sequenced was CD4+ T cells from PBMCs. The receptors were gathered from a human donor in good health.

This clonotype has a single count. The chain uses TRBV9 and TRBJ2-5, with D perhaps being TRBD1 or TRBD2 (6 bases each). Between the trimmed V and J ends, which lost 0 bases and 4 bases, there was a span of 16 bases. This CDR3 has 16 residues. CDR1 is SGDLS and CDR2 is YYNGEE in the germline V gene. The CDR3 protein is CASSVEGGLVSETQYF. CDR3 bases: TGTGCCAGCAGCGTAGAAGGGGGACTGGTCTCAGAGACCCAGTACTTC.

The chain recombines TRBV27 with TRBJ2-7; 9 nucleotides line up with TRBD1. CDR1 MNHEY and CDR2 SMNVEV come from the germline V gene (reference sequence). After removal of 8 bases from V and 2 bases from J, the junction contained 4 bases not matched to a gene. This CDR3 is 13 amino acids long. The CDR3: CASPGTGTYEQYF. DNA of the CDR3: TGTGCCAGCCCCGGGACAGGGACCTACGAGCAGTACTTC.

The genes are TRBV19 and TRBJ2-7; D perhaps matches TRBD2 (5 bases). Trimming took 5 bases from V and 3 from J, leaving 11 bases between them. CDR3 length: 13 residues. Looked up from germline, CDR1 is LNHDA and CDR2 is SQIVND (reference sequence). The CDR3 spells CASSGGFSYEQYF. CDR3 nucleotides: TGTGCCAGTAGTGGAGGTTTCAGCTACGAGCAGTACTTC.

DNA of the CDR3: TGTGCCACCGTCGCTACTAGCGGGAGTCTTACGAAGCAGTACGTC. As protein: CATVATSGSLTKQYV. The chain carries TRBV10-3 and TRBJ2-7, with 11 nucleotides matching TRBD2. Germline CDR1 ENHRY, CDR2 SYGVKD. Trimming at V came to 10 bases and at J to 8 bases, leaving 16 bases not matched to a gene. The length of the CDR3 is 15 residues.

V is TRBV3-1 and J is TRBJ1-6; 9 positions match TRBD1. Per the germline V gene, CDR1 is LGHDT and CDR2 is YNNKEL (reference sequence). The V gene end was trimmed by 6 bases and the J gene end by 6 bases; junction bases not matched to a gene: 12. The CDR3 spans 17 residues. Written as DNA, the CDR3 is TGTGCCAGCAGTCGTCAACCGGGACAGGGCCTTAATTCACCCCTCCACTTT. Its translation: CASSRQPGQGLNSPLHF.

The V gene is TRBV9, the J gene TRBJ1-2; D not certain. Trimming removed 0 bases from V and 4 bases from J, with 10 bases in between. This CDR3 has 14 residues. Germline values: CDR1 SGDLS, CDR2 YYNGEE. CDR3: CASSVASSSYGYTF. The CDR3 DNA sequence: TGTGCCAGCAGCGTAGCAAGTTCATCCTATGGCTACACCTTC.

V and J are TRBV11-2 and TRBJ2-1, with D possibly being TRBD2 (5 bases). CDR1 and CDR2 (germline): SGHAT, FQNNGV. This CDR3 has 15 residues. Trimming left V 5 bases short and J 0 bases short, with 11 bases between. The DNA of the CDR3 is TGTGCCAGCAGCGTCGGAGGTAGCTCCTACAATGAGCAGTTCTTC. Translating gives CASSVGGSSYNEQFF.

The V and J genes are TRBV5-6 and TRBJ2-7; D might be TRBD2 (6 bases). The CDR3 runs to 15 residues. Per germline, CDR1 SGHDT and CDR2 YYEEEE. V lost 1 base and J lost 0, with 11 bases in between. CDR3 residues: CASSLNGLRSYEQYF. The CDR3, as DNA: TGTGCCAGCAGCTTGAACGGACTACGCTCCTACGAGCAGTACTTC. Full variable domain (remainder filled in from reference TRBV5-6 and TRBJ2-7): DAGVTQSPTHLIKTRGQQVTLRCSPKSGHDTVSWYQQALGQGPQFIFQYYEEEERQRGNFPDRFSGHQFPNYSSELNVNALLLGDSALYLCASSLNGLRSYEQYFGPGTRLTVT.

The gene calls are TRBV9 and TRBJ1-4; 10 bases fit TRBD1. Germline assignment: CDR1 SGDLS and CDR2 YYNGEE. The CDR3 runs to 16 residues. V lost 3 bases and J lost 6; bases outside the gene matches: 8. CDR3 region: CASSAGTGVLDEKLFF. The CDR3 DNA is TGTGCCAGCAGCGCCGGGACAGGGGTCTTGGATGAAAAACTGTTTTTT.

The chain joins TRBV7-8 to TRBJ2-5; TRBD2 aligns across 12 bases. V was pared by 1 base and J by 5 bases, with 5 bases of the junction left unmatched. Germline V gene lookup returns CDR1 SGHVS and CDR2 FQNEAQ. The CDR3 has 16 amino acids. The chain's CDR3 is CASSLGLAGGPETQYF. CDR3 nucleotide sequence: TGTGCCAGCAGCTTAGGGCTAGCGGGAGGGCCGGAGACCCAGTACTTC.

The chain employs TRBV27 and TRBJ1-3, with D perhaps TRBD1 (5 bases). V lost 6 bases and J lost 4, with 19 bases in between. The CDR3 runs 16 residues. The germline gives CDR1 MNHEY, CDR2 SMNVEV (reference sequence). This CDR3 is CASRPWGPKDGNTIYF. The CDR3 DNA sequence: TGTGCCAGCAGGCCGTGGGGCCCTAAGGACGGAAACACCATATATTTT.

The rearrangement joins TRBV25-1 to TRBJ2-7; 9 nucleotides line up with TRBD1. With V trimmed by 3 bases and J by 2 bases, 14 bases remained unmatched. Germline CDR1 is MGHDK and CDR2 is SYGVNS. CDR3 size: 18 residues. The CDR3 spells CASSDLFPGQGRTYEQYF. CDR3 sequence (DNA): TGTGCCAGCAGTGATCTTTTCCCTGGACAGGGGCGAACCTACGAGCAGTACTTC.

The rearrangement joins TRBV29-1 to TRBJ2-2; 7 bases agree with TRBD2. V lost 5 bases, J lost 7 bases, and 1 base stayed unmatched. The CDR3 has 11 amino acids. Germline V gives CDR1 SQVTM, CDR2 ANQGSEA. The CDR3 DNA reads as TGCAGCGTTCGGGGGGACGGGGAGCTGTTTTTT. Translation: CSVRGDGELFF.

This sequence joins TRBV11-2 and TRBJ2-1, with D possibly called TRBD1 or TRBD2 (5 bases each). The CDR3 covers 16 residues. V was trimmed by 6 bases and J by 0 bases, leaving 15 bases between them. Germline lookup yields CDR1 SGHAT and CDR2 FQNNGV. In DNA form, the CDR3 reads TGTGCCAGCAGATCCCCAAGAGGGGCCTCCTACAATGAGCAGTTCTTC. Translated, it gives CASRSPRGASYNEQFF.

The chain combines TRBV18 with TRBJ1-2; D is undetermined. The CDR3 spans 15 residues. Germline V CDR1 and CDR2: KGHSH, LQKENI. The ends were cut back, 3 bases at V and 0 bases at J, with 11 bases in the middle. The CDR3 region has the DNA TGTGCCAGCTCACCCTCGCAGGAAGCTAACTATGGCTACACCTTC. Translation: CASSPSQEANYGYTF.

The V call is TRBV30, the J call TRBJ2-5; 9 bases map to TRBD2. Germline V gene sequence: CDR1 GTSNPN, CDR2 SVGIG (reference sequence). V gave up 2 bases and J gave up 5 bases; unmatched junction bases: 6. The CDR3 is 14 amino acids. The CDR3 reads CAWSRGLARETQYF. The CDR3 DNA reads TGTGCCTGGAGTCGGGGACTAGCCCGGGAGACCCAGTACTTC.

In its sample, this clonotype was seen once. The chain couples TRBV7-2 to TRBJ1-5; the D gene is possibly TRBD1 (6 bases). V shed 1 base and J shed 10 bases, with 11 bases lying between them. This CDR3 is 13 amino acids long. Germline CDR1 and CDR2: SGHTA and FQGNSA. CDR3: CASSLGGLRPQHF. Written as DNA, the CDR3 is TGTGCCAGCAGCTTAGGGGGGCTTCGTCCCCAGCATTTT. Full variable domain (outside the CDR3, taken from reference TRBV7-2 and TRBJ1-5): GAGVSQSPSNKVTEKGKDVELRCDPISGHTALYWYRQSLGQGLEFLIYFQGNSAPDKSGLPSDRFSAERTGGSVSTLTIQRTQQEDSAVYLCASSLGGLRPQHFGDGTRLSIL.

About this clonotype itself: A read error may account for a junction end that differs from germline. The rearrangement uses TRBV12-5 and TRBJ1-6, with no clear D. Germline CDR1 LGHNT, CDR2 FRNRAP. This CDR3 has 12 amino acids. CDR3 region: CASGSSNSPLHF. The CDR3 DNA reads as TGTGCTAGTGGTTCCTCTAATTCACCCCTCCACTTT.

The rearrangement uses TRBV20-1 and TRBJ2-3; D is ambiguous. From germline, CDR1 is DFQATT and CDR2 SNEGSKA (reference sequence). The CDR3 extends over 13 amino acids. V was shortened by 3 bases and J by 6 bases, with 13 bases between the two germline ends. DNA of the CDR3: TGCAGTGCTAGTGACCCACCACCGGATACGCAGTATTTT. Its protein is CSASDPPPDTQYF.

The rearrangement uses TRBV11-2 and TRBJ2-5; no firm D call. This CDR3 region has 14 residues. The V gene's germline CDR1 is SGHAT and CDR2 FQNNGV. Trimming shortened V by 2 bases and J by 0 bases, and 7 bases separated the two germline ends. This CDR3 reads CASSLTQYQETQYF. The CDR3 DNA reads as TGTGCCAGCAGCTTAACACAGTACCAAGAGACCCAGTACTTC. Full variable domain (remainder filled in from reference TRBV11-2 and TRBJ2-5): EAGVAQSPRYKIIEKRQSVAFWCNPISGHATLYWYQQILGQGPKLLIQFQNNGVVDDSQLPKDRFSAERLKGVDSTLKIQPAKLEDSAVYLCASSLTQYQETQYFGPGTRLLVL.

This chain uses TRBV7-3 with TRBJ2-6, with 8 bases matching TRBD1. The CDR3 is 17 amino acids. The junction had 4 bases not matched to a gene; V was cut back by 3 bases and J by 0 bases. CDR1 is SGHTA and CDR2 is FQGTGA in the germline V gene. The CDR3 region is CASSFTGGSSGANVLTF. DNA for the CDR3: TGTGCCAGCAGCTTCACAGGGGGTTCCTCTGGGGCCAACGTCCTGACTTTC. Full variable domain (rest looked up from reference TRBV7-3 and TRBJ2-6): GAGVSQTPSNKVTEKGKYVELRCDPISGHTALYWYRQSLGQGPEFLIYFQGTGAADDSGLPNDRFFAVRPEGSVSTLKIQRTERGDSAVYLCASSFTGGSSGANVLTFGAGSRLTVL.

The CDR3 sequence: CASSISDTEAFF. The CDR3 DNA is TGTGCCAGTAGTATTTCTGACACTGAAGCTTTCTTT. The chain joins TRBV19 to TRBJ1-1; the D is unclear. CDR3 size: 12 residues. Germline loops: CDR1 LNHDA, CDR2 SQIVND (reference sequence). Trimming stripped 3 bases from V and 3 bases from J, with 5 bases between.

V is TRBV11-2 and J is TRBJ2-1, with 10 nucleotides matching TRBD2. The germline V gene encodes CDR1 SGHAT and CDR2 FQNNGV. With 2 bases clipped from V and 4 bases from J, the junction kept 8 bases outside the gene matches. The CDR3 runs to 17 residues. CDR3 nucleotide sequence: TGTGCCAGCAGCTTACGGGCTAGCGGGAGAGGATACAATGAGCAGTTCTTC. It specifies CASSLRASGRGYNEQFF.

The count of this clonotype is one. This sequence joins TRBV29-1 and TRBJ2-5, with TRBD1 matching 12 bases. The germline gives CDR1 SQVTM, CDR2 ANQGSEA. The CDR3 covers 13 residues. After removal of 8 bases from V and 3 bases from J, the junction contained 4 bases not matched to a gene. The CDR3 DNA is TGCAGCTCGGGACAGGGGGCGGAAGAGACCCAGTACTTC. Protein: CSSGQGAEETQYF.

The DNA of the CDR3 is TGTGCCAGCTCGCGATTGGACAGCGGCAATCAGCCCCAGCATTTT. It encodes CASSRLDSGNQPQHF. The chain recombines TRBV18 with TRBJ1-5, with TRBD1 as a possible D gene (6 bases). The ends were cut back, 6 bases at V and 2 bases at J, with 14 bases in the middle. CDR1 KGHSH and CDR2 LQKENI come from the germline V gene. This CDR3 has 15 amino acids.

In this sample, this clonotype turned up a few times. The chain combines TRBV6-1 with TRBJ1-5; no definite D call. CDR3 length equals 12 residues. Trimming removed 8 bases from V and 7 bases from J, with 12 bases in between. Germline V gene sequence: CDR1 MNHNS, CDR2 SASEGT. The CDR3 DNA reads TGTGCCAGCCAGGCCCCCGGACAGCCCCAGCATTTT. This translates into CASQAPGQPQHF.

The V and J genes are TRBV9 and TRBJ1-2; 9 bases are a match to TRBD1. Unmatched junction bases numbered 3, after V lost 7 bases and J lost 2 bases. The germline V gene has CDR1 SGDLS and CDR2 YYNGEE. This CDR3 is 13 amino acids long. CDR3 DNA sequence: TGTGCCAGCGGGGACAGGGTGAACTATGGCTACACCTTC. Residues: CASGDRVNYGYTF.

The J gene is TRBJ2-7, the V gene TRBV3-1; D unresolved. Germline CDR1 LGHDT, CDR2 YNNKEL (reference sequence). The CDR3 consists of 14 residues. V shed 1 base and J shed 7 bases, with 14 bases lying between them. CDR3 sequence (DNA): TGTGCCAGCAGCCAAGCCGAAGGTACACGGGAGCAGTACGTC. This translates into CASSQAEGTREQYV.

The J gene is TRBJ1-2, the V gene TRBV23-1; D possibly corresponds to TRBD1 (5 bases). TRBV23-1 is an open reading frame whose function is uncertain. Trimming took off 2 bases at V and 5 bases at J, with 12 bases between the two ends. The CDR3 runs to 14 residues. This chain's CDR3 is CASSQTLDKYGYTF. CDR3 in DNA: TGCGCCAGCAGTCAAACCCTGGACAAGTATGGCTACACCTTC.